This T cell receptor beta chain came from a study of OX40 agonist ivuxolimab in advanced cancers. Measured with immunoSEQ multiplex PCR; TCRdb has only the in-frame clones, and not every one. The sample contains around 70,000 clones, around four fifths of which appear only once. CDR1 and CDR2 from the germline V gene are SQVTM and ANQGSEA. The CDR3 totals 12 residues. V lost 4 bases and J lost 14, with 18 bases in between. As regards this clone: Its antigen is as yet unknown.

General study findings and limits: The authors also found low normalized T-cell clonal expansion in some nonresponders.

The material sequenced was CD4+ or CD8+ T cells sorted from blood, taken in a trial of the OX40 agonist ivuxolimab. The chain has TRBV29-1 and TRBJ2-1; maybe TRBD2 (6 bases). This TCR came from an adult with an advanced solid tumor such as melanoma, head and neck, liver or kidney cancer. CDR3 DNA: TGCAGCGTTGGAGACAGCCGGGAGAGAAAGTTCTTC. Amino acid sequence: CSVGDSRERKFF.